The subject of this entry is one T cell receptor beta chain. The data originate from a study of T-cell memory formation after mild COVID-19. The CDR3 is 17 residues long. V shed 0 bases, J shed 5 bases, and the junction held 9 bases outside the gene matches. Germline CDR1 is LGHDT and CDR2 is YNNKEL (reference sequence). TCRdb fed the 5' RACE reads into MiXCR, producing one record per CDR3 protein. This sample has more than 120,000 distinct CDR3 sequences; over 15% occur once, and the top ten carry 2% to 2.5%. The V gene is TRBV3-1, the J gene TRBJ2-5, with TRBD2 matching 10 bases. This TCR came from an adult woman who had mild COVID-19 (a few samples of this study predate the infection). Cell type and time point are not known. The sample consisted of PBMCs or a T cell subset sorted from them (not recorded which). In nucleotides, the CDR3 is TGTGCCAGCAGCCAAGAAAGGGGCCTAGCGGGAGAGGAGACCCAGTACTTC. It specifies CASSQERGLAGEETQYF.